This is a list of T cell receptor beta chains from one sample in a study of cytomegalovirus exposure and HLA in healthy donors. Some clones are missing from TCRdb's copy, which holds only in-frame ones; the method was immunoSEQ multiplex PCR. The sample consists of approximately 200,000 clones, roughly 85% of them appearing once. The sequenced sample consisted of PBMCs. The receptor source for this set is a woman in her fifties or sixties in good health and CMV-seronegative. The CDR3 runs from the conserved cysteine through the conserved F or W. A D gene is named only where the DNA matches it firmly. Some rows have no size entry. The others give once, few or many, or a class for an expanded clone.

.,.,TRBV5-1,TRBJ2-7,TGCGCCAGCAGCTTGTCCAACTCCTACGAGCAGTACTTC,CASSLSNSYEQYF
TRBD2,.,TRBV7-2,TRBJ2-7,TGTGCCAGCAGCTCGGGACTAGCGGGAGTTGGCGAGCAGTACTTC,CASSSGLAGVGEQYF
.,.,TRBV28,TRBJ1-6,TGTGCCAGCAGTCGCGGGGGGCTTAAGAATTCACCCCTCCACTTT,CASSRGGLKNSPLHF
.,once,TRBV7-2,TRBJ1-4,TGTGCCAGCAGCTTAGTCAAAACAGTTAATAATGAAAAACTGTTTTTT,CASSLVKTVNNEKLFF
TRBD2,once,TRBV7-9,TRBJ2-7,TGTGCCAGCAGCTCCAGTAGCGGGGTTGCCTACGAGCAGTACTTC,CASSSSSGVAYEQYF
.,.,TRBV27,TRBJ2-7,TGTGCCAGCACTGACACTCGGACCTACGAGCAGTACTTC,CASTDTRTYEQYF
.,.,TRBV2,TRBJ1-1,TGTGCCAGCAGTGGACAGATGAACACTGAAGCTTTCTTT,CASSGQMNTEAFF
.,.,TRBV30,TRBJ2-3,TGTGCCTGGAGTGGGACAGGCACAGATACGCAGTATTTT,CAWSGTGTDTQYF
TRBD2,few,TRBV11-2,TRBJ2-1,TGTGCCAGCAGCTTGGGACTAGCGGTTTACAATGAGCAGTTCTTC,CASSLGLAVYNEQFF
.,.,TRBV27,TRBJ1-1,TGTGCCAGCAGTTCCCTCGGTGGGGAGCGCCCTGAAGCTTTCTTT,CASSSLGGERPEAFF
TRBD2,.,TRBV4-1,TRBJ2-5,TGCGCCAGCAGCCAAGACACGGGACTACCCGGGGAGACCCAGTACTTC,CASSQDTGLPGETQYF
.,once,TRBV7-6,TRBJ1-1,TGTGCCAGCAGCTTAGGGCGGGGGGTGAACACTGAAGCTTTCTTT,CASSLGRGVNTEAFF
.,.,TRBV20-1,TRBJ1-1,TGCAGTGAACGGGGAGACACTGAAGCTTTCTTT,CSERGDTEAFF
TRBD2,.,TRBV14,TRBJ2-3,TGTGCCAGCAGCCACGGACTAGCGGGAGTACCAGATACGCAGTATTTT,CASSHGLAGVPDTQYF
.,.,TRBV7-9,TRBJ2-1,TGTGCCAGCAGCTTTTTCCCCTACGAAGGGGACAATGAGCAGTTCTTC,CASSFFPYEGDNEQFF
.,.,TRBV19,TRBJ1-1,TGTGCCAGTAGTTTAGGAGATCCGAGTGTCGCTGAAGCTTTCTTT,CASSLGDPSVAEAFF